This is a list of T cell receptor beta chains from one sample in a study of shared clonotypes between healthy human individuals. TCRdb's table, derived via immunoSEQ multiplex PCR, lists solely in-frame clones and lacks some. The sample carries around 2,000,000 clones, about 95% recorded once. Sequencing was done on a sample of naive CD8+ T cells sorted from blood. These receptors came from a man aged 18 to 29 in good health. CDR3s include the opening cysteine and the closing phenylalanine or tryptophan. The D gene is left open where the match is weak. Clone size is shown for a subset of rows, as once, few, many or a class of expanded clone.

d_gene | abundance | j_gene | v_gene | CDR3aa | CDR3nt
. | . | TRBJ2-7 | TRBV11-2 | CASSLEVTLEQYF | TGTGCCAGCAGCTTAGAAGTAACTCTCGAGCAGTACTTC
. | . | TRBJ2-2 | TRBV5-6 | CASSFGTGELFF | TGTGCCAGCAGCTTTGGAACCGGGGAGCTGTTTTTT
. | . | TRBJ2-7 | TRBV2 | CASNMDFSYEQYF | TGTGCCAGCAACATGGACTTCTCCTACGAGCAGTACTTC
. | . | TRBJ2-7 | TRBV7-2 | CASSLDDSLSYEQYF | TGTGCCAGCAGCTTAGACGATAGCCTCAGCTACGAGCAGTACTTC
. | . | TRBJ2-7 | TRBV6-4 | CASSGRDSNYEQYF | TGTGCCAGCAGTGGGCGGGACTCAAACTACGAGCAGTACTTC
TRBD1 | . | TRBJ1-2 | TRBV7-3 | CASSPTGGNWDGYTF | TGTGCCAGCAGCCCAACAGGGGGAAATTGGGATGGCTACACCTTC
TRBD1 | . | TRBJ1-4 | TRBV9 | CASSVGRKGAQAEKLFF | TGTGCCAGCAGCGTAGGGCGGAAGGGGGCGCAGGCTGAAAAACTGTTTTTT
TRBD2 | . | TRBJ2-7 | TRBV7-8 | CASSLALAGGPGYEQYF | TGTGCCAGCAGCTTGGCTCTAGCGGGAGGGCCAGGCTACGAGCAGTACTTC
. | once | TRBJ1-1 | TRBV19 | CASSIFSTGYTEAFF | TGTGCCAGTAGTATTTTCTCTACAGGGTACACTGAAGCTTTCTTT
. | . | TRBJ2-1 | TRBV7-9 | CASRAVRDEQFF | TGTGCCAGCAGGGCAGTCCGGGATGAGCAGTTCTTC
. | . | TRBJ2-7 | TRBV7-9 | CASSERGDYEQYF | TGTGCCAGCAGCGAACGTGGGGACTACGAGCAGTACTTC
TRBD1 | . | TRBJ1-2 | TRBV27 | CASSSTGGGGYTF | TGTGCCAGCAGTTCTACAGGGGGGGGTGGCTACACCTTC
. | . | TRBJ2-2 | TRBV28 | CASSPRGEAGELFF | TGTGCCAGCAGTCCCCGAGGGGAGGCCGGGGAGCTGTTTTTT
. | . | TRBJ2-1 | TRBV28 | CASRVGPVIHEQFF | TGTGCCAGCAGAGTGGGGCCCGTGATCCATGAGCAGTTCTTC
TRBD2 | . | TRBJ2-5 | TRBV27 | CASSPLAGVYQETQYF | TGTGCCAGCAGTCCCCTAGCGGGGGTCTACCAAGAGACCCAGTACTTC
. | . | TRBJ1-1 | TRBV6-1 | CASRVRRVNTEAFF | TGTGCCAGCAGGGTGCGTCGGGTGAACACTGAAGCTTTCTTT
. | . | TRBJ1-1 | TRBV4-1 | CASSQDAETMGNTEAFF | TGCGCCAGCAGCCAAGATGCGGAAACAATGGGAAACACTGAAGCTTTCTTT
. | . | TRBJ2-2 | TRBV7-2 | CASSLILYTGELFF | TGTGCCAGCAGCTTAATTCTGTACACCGGGGAGCTGTTTTTT
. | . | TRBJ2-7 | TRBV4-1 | CASSQDLSEQYF | TGCGCCAGCAGCCAAGATCTTAGCGAGCAGTACTTC
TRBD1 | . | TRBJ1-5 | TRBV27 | CASSITGGSQPQHF | TGTGCCAGCAGTATCACAGGGGGCTCTCAGCCCCAGCATTTT